The 6 T cell receptor beta chains given below trace back to one sample, sequenced in a study of blood T cell repertoires in COVID-19 (dated by TCRdb to 2018 to 2020). Library generation was performed with the immunoSEQ multiplex PCR assay. TCRdb carries this immuneACCESS record with in-frame sequences only. Its versions omit some clonotypes, under half of them owing to an unresolved V gene in the studies checked, with the rest unexplained. The sample records 70,000 to 100,000 clones, over 90% of which are singletons. The top ten hold 1.5% to 2% of the sample. What was sequenced was peripheral blood. Receptors originate from a man between 60 and 75 years old with acute or convalescent COVID-19.

The chain uses TRBV6-2 or TRBV6-3 and TRBJ1-2; a possible D gene is TRBD1 (6 bases). Between the trimmed V and J ends, which lost 4 bases and 6 bases, there was a span of 12 bases. The CDR3 totals 13 residues. The germline V gene has CDR1 MNHEY and CDR2 SVGEGT. CDR3 region: CASSLQGIDGYTF. In nucleotides, the CDR3 is TGTGCCAGCAGTTTACAGGGTATAGATGGCTACACCTTC.

CDR3 bases: TGTGCCAGCAGCTTAGCCCCCGGACAGGGGAAGGTTGAGGACACAGATACGCAGTATTTT. Residues: CASSLAPGQGKVEDTDTQYF. The V and J genes are TRBV7-6 and TRBJ2-3, with 9 bases that match TRBD1. V shed 0 bases and J 2 bases; nucleotides not matched to a gene: 15. In germline, CDR1 is SGHVS, CDR2 FNYEAQ. The CDR3 totals 20 residues. The full variable domain, rest sourced from reference TRBV7-6 and TRBJ2-3, is GAGVSQSPRYKVTKRGQDVALRCDPISGHVSLYWYRQALGQGPEFLTYFNYEAQQDKSGLPNDRFSAERPEGSISTLTIQRTEQRDSAMYRCASSLAPGQGKVEDTDTQYFGPGTRLTVL.

This clone has a single count. The chain carries TRBV9 and TRBJ2-1, with unresolved D. This CDR3 has 11 amino acids. Trimming left V 0 bases short and J 9 bases short, with 4 bases between. Germline values: CDR1 SGDLS, CDR2 YYNGEE. The CDR3 loop reads CASSVDSEQFF. Here the CDR3 DNA reads TGTGCCAGCAGCGTAGATAGTGAGCAGTTCTTC.

The rearrangement links TRBV7-9 to TRBJ2-5; no firm D call. Trimming took 0 bases from V and 4 from J, leaving 3 bases between them. This CDR3 region has 12 residues. The germline V gene encodes CDR1 SEHNR and CDR2 FQNEAQ (reference sequence). CDR3 in DNA: TGTGCCAGCAGCTTAGCTCGAGAGACCCAGTACTTC. Amino acids: CASSLARETQYF.

V is TRBV7-9 and J is TRBJ2-7; 9 bases fit TRBD2. The CDR3 is 16 residues long. CDR1 SEHNR and CDR2 FQNEAQ come from the germline V gene (reference sequence). The V and J ends lost 1 base and 4 bases, in that order; junction bases with no gene match: 8. Here the CDR3 reads CASSLGDLTSGYEQYF. The CDR3 nucleotides read TGTGCCAGCAGCTTAGGGGACTTGACTAGCGGTTACGAGCAGTACTTC. Full variable domain (outside the CDR3, taken from reference TRBV7-9 and TRBJ2-7): DTGVSQNPRHKITKRGQNVTFRCDPISEHNRLYWYRQTLGQGPEFLTYFQNEAQLEKSRLLSDRFSAERPKGSFSTLEIQRTEQGDSAMYLCASSLGDLTSGYEQYFGPGTRLTVT.

This rearrangement joins TRBV19 to TRBJ2-7; D call uncertain. Germline V gives CDR1 LNHDA, CDR2 SQIVND (reference sequence). The CDR3 has 13 amino acids. V gave up 0 bases and J gave up 2 bases, with 5 bases separating them. The CDR3 bases are TGTGCCAGTAGTATAGAGCCAGCCTACGAGCAGTACTTC. Protein: CASSIEPAYEQYF.